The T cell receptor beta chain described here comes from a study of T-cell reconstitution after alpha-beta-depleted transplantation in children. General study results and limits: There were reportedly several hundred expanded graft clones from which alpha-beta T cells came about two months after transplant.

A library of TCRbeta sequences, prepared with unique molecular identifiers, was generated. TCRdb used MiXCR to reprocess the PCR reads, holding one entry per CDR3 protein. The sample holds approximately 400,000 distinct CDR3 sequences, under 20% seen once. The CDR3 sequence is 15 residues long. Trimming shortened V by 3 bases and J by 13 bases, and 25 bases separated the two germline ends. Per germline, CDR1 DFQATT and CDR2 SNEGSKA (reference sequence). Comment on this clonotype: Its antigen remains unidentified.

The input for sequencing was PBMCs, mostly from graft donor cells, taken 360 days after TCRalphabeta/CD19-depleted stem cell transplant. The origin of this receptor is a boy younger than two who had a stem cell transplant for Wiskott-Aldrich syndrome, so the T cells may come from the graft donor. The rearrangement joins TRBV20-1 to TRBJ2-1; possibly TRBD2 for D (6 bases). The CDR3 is CSAREGRGGGRGQFF. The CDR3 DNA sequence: TGCAGTGCTAGGGAGGGGCGTGGAGGAGGGAGAGGACAGTTCTTC.